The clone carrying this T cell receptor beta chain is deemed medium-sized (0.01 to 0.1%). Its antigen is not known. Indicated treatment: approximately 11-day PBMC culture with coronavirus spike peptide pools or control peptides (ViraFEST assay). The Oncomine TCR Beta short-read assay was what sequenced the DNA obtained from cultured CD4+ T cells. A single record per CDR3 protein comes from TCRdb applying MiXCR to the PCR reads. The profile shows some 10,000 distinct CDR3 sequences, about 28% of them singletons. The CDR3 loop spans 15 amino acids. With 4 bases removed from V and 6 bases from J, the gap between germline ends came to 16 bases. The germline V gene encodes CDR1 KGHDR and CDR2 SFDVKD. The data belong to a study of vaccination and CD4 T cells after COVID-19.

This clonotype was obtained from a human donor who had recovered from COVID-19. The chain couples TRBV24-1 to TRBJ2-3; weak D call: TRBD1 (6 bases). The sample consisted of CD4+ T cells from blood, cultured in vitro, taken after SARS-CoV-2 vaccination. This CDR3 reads CATSERGTYKDTQYF. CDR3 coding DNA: TGTGCCACCAGTGAGAGGGGGACCTATAAGGATACGCAGTATTTT.